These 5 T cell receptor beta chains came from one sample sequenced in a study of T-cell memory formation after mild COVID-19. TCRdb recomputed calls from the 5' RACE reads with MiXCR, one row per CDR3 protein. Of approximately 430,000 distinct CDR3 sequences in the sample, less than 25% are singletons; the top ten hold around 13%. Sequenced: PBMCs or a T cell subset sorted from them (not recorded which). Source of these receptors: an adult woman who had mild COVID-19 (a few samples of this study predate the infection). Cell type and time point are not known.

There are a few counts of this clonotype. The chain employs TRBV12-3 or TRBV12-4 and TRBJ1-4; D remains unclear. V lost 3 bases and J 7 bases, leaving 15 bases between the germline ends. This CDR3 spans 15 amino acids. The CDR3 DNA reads TGTGCCAGCAGTTTGAATACGGGGTTCGGTGAAAAACTGTTTTTT. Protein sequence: CASSLNTGFGEKLFF.

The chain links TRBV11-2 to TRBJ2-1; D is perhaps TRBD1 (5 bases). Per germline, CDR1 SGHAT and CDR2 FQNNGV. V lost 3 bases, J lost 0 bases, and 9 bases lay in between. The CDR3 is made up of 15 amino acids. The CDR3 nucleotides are TGTGCCAGCAGCTTGGGGCATAGCTCCTACAATGAGCAGTTCTTC. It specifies CASSLGHSSYNEQFF.

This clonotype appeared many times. Here the CDR3 reads CASSLEGQPQHF. In DNA, the CDR3 is TGTGCCAGCAGCTTGGAAGGTCAGCCCCAGCATTTT. V gene TRBV7-9 combines with J gene TRBJ1-5; no reliable D call. Germline CDR1 is SEHNR and CDR2 is FQNEAQ (reference sequence). The CDR3 totals 12 residues. V shed 3 bases and J shed 6 bases, with 6 bases lying between them.

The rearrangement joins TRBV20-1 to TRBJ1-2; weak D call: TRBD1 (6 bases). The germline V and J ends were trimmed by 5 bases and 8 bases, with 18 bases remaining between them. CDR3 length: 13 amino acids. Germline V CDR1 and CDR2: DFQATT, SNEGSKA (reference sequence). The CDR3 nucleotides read TGCAGTGCTCGAACTACAGGGTTCCGGGGCTACACCTTC. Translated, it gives CSARTTGFRGYTF.

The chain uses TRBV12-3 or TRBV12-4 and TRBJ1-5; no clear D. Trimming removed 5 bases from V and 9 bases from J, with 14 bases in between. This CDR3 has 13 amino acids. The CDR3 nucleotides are TGTGCCAGCAGTCCCTTCCGAGGAGGGCCCCAGCATTTT. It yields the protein CASSPFRGGPQHF.